The rows below give T cell receptor beta chains drawn from one sample of a study of prognosis after radiotherapy for stage I lung cancer. TCRdb re-analysed the multiplex PCR reads in MiXCR, keeping a single row per CDR3 protein. This repertoire shows tens of thousands of distinct CDR3 sequences, about 32% found once; its top ten account for 30% to 40%. Sequencing used PBMCs, obtained before or after stereotactic body radiation therapy (not recorded which). The origin of the receptors is a donor aged 50 or older with non-small cell lung cancer. Each CDR3 is given with its conserved first and last residue. The D gene is left open where the match is weak. Expanded clones get a size class; other rows say once, few or many, or leave the size out.

CDR3nt | CDR3aa | j_gene | v_gene | d_gene | abundance
TGTGCCAGCATCCGGACGGAGGGCTACACCTTC | CASIRTEGYTF | TRBJ1-2 | TRBV12-3/TRBV12-4 | . | .
TGCAGTGCCGTACCGGGACTAGCCTACAATGAGCAGTTCTTC | CSAVPGLAYNEQFF | TRBJ2-1 | TRBV20-1 | TRBD2 | many
TGTGCCAGCAGCTCGGACAGGGATGGAAACACCATATATTTT | CASSSDRDGNTIYF | TRBJ1-3 | TRBV7-9 | TRBD1 | many
TGCGCCAGCAGCCCCTTGGTAGCGGGAGGATCCTACGAGCAGTACTTC | CASSPLVAGGSYEQYF | TRBJ2-7 | TRBV5-1 | TRBD2 | .
TGCAGTGCTAGAGGAAACCCACGAAGCTCCTACAATGAGCAGTTCTTC | CSARGNPRSSYNEQFF | TRBJ2-1 | TRBV20-1 | . | many
TGTGCCAGCAGTTCCCCGGGACTAGCGGGCGTCCCCGTCTACAATGAGCAGTTCTTC | CASSSPGLAGVPVYNEQFF | TRBJ2-1 | TRBV27 | TRBD2 | many
TGTGCCAGCAGTTTTGGGCTAGCGGGAGGGATGAACACCGGGGAGCTGTTTTTT | CASSFGLAGGMNTGELFF | TRBJ2-2 | TRBV12-3/TRBV12-4 | TRBD2 | many
TGTGCCAGCAGAACACTAGTCGATGAGCAGTTCTTC | CASRTLVDEQFF | TRBJ2-1 | TRBV2 | . | once
TGTGCCAGCAGGACCGACGACCCCGCACTAGAGAATACGCAGTATTTT | CASRTDDPALENTQYF | TRBJ2-3 | TRBV27 | . | .
TGTGCCAGCAGTTACAATCCCCATGACACTGAAGCTTTCTTT | CASSYNPHDTEAFF | TRBJ1-1 | TRBV6-5 | . | many